This TCR beta chain came from a study of T cell responses to AZD1222 COVID-19 vaccine. The table came from immunoSEQ multiplex PCR; TCRdb's copy has only in-frame clones and leaves some out. The table includes approximately 82,000 clones, 80% to 90% detected once. Per germline, CDR1 SQVTM and CDR2 ANQGSEA. The V and J ends lost 7 bases and 4 bases, in that order; junction bases with no gene match: 9. The CDR3 covers 14 residues. The sample in question was peripheral blood, obtained on day 0 of AZD1222 vaccination. The rearrangement links TRBV29-1 to TRBJ2-2; 7 nucleotides align to TRBD2. This TCR derives from an adult in good health. CDR3 region: CSAREDGATGELFF. The CDR3 DNA sequence: TGCAGCGCCCGGGAGGACGGGGCCACCGGGGAGCTGTTTTTT.